Listed below are T cell receptor beta chains from one sample, sequenced in a study of cytomegalovirus exposure and HLA in healthy donors. Sequencing was performed with immunoSEQ multiplex PCR; in TCRdb, only in-frame clones are kept and a portion is missing. Here the sample spans hundreds of thousands of clones, 75% to 90% being singletons. Sample: PBMCs. Receptors originate from a woman between 18 and 29 years old in good health and CMV-seronegative. CDR3s include the opening cysteine and the closing phenylalanine or tryptophan. A D gene is named only where the DNA matches it firmly. Expanded clones get a size class; other rows say once, few or many, or leave the size out.

V	J	D	size	DNA	CDR3
TRBV5-1	TRBJ1-1	TRBD1	once	TGCGCCAGCAGCTTGCCACAGGGGGTAGTGAACACTGAAGCTTTCTTT	CASSLPQGVVNTEAFF
TRBV19	TRBJ1-6	TRBD1	-	TGTGCCAGTAGTCAGGACAGGGCGAGCAATTCACCCCTCCACTTT	CASSQDRASNSPLHF
TRBV5-1	TRBJ2-6	-	-	TGCGCCAGCAGCTGGAGGGACCGCGCAGGAGGCCCTGGGGCCAACGTCCTGACTTTC	CASSWRDRAGGPGANVLTF
TRBV20-1	TRBJ2-1	-	-	TGCAGTGCCACCAAACATGAGCAGTTCTTC	CSATKHEQFF
TRBV27	TRBJ1-2	-	-	TGTGCCAGCAGTTTATCGGGTTTGGGTGGCTACACCTTC	CASSLSGLGGYTF
TRBV6-5	TRBJ2-1	-	-	TGTGCCAGCAGTTACTCGAACACCCACAATGAGCAGTTCTTC	CASSYSNTHNEQFF
TRBV27	TRBJ2-1	-	-	TGTGCCAGCAGTTCGCGTAATGGGGGTGAGCAGTTCTTC	CASSSRNGGEQFF
TRBV6-5	TRBJ1-1	-	-	TGTGCCAGCAAGGACAGCTTGAACACTGAAGCTTTCTTT	CASKDSLNTEAFF
TRBV10-1	TRBJ2-5	-	-	TGCGCCAGCAGTGAGTCGGGACGGGGGACCCAGTACTTC	CASSESGRGTQYF
TRBV6-1	TRBJ2-1	-	-	TGTGCCAGCAGTGAAGCGCTGGGCAGGGCGAAGCAGTTCTTC	CASSEALGRAKQFF
TRBV27	TRBJ2-2	TRBD2	-	TGTGCCAGCAGTTCGCCAGGGCAGCGGGGCACCGGGGAGCTGTTTTTT	CASSSPGQRGTGELFF
TRBV19	TRBJ1-1	TRBD1	-	TGTGCCAGTAGTTTCGGGACAGTGAACACTGAAGCTTTCTTT	CASSFGTVNTEAFF
TRBV5-4	TRBJ1-2	-	few	TGTGCCAGCAGCTTGGTGACAGGCCCGAACTATGGCTACACCTTC	CASSLVTGPNYGYTF
TRBV5-1	TRBJ2-1	TRBD2	-	TGCGCCAGCAGCTGGACTAGCGGGCGCATTGAGCAGTTCTTC	CASSWTSGRIEQFF
TRBV6-5	TRBJ1-6	-	-	TGTGCCAGCAGTTACTCGCGTGGGCCCAATTCACCCCTCCACTTT	CASSYSRGPNSPLHF
TRBV4-2	TRBJ1-1	-	-	TGTGCCAGCAGCCAAGAACAGGGTGGTTCGAACACTGAAGCTTTCTTT	CASSQEQGGSNTEAFF
TRBV14	TRBJ1-1	-	-	TGTGCCAGCAGCCAAGGGGTCATCACTGAAGCTTTCTTT	CASSQGVITEAFF
TRBV18	TRBJ1-5	-	few	TGTGCCAGCTCACCATTGACAGGCGATCAGCCCCAGCATTTT	CASSPLTGDQPQHF
TRBV4-1	TRBJ2-7	-	-	TGCGCCAGCAGCCAAGAGGGGTACCCCTACGAGCAGTACTTC	CASSQEGYPYEQYF
TRBV27	TRBJ2-5	-	-	TGTGCCAGCAGTCCGGACTGGACCACAGAGACCCAGTACTTC	CASSPDWTTETQYF
TRBV27	TRBJ1-4	-	-	TGTGCCAGCAGGCCCCGGCCATCCCTCGGTCAAAAACTGTTTTTT	CASRPRPSLGQKLFF
TRBV15	TRBJ1-4	-	-	TGTGCCACCAGCAGAGTGAAAGGGGTTGCAACTAATGAAAAACTGTTTTTT	CATSRVKGVATNEKLFF
TRBV9	TRBJ2-3	TRBD2	-	TGTGCCAGCAGCCTCACCCGGAGTAGCGGGAGCACAGATACGCAGTATTTT	CASSLTRSSGSTDTQYF
TRBV27	TRBJ2-1	-	-	TGTGCCAGCGGGGTCCGGGGTCAATACAATGAGCAGTTCTTC	CASGVRGQYNEQFF
TRBV9	TRBJ2-1	TRBD2	-	TGTGCCAGCAGCGTAGGAAGAGGGAGGGCCCACAATGAGCAGTTCTTC	CASSVGRGRAHNEQFF
TRBV27	TRBJ1-2	TRBD1	few	TGTGCCAGCAGTTTATACGGGACAGGTGGCTACACCTTC	CASSLYGTGGYTF
TRBV5-6	TRBJ2-3	TRBD1	-	TGTGCCAGCAGCCGGGTTGGGACAGGGGGCACAGATACGCAGTATTTT	CASSRVGTGGTDTQYF
TRBV5-5	TRBJ2-1	-	-	TGTGCCAGCAGCCTATTCAGGTCCTACAATGAGCAGTTCTTC	CASSLFRSYNEQFF
TRBV5-1	TRBJ2-2	-	once	TGCGCCAGCAGCTATTCTGGAACTAGCACGGCCGGAGGGGAGCTGTTTTTT	CASSYSGTSTAGGELFF
TRBV28	TRBJ2-7	TRBD2	-	TGTGCCAGCAGTTTATACGGGAGGGCCTACGAGCAGTACTTC	CASSLYGRAYEQYF
TRBV15	TRBJ2-1	-	-	TGTGCCACCAGCAGAGACGAAGGTAGCGGACCTTTTTCCTACAATGAGCAGTTCTTC	CATSRDEGSGPFSYNEQFF
TRBV7-8	TRBJ2-7	-	-	TGTGCCAGCAGCTCCGGACAGACGGACGAGCAGTACTTC	CASSSGQTDEQYF
TRBV5-1	TRBJ1-4	-	-	TGCGCCAGCAGCTTGGGGGCAGGGTTCGAAAAACTGTTTTTT	CASSLGAGFEKLFF
TRBV10-3	TRBJ1-2	-	-	TGTGCCATCAGTGAGACAGTAGACTATGGCTACACCTTC	CAISETVDYGYTF